This T cell receptor (beta chain) came from a study of shared clonotypes between healthy human individuals. The CDR3 spans 16 residues. Per the germline V gene, CDR1 is MNHEY and CDR2 is SMNVEV (reference sequence). Trimming removed 2 bases from V and 2 bases from J; junction bases left unmatched: 7. Terminally differentiated effector memory CD45RA+ cells were left out of the naive CD8 fraction, which was CD45RO-negative and positively selected for CCR7. TCRdb's copy holds only in-frame clones and misses some; the assay was immunoSEQ multiplex PCR. This sample yields about 600,000 clones, of which 98% are seen a single time; 0.3% belongs to the top ten.

Sequencing was performed on naive CD8+ T cells sorted from blood. The chain carries TRBV27 and TRBJ2-3, with 7 bases aligning to TRBD2. The receptor was isolated from a man under 40 in good health. The chain's CDR3 is CASSLGASGNTDTQYF. The CDR3 DNA is TGTGCCAGCAGTTTAGGGGCTAGCGGAAACACAGATACGCAGTATTTT.